These T cell receptor beta chains were read from a single sample in a study of blood T cell repertoires in COVID-19. Profiling relied on immunoSEQ multiplex PCR, and the TCRdb table lists in-frame clones only, not all of them. The table includes hundreds of thousands of clones, approximately 80% detected once. The sequenced material came from peripheral blood. Receptors originate from a woman of 80 years or more with COVID-19, enrolled during active disease. CDR3s include the opening cysteine and the closing phenylalanine or tryptophan. Not all rows give a size; the values are once, few, many and, for expanded clones, a class.

.	TRBV12-5	TRBJ1-1	CASGLVLGPGTEAFF
.	TRBV10-2	TRBJ1-2	CASSQAPNYGYTF
.	TRBV28	TRBJ1-1	CASSGTFGTGGTEAFF
.	TRBV25-1	TRBJ1-2	CASSRGYGYTF
.	TRBV18	TRBJ2-5	CASSPRQEETQYF
.	TRBV7-6	TRBJ2-1	CASSLRGGDEQFF
.	TRBV7-9	TRBJ2-5	CASSPKGLLQETQYF
.	TRBV28	TRBJ1-2	CASTPGRTYGYTF
.	TRBV21-1	TRBJ1-5	CASPLAGMILPQHF
.	TRBV7-9	TRBJ2-7	CASSLALTGRTF
once	TRBV7-2	TRBJ2-7	CASGVAGVGSEQYF
.	TRBV25-1	TRBJ2-7	CASSVRGGVQYF
.	TRBV5-5	TRBJ1-2	CASSFGDSYGYTF
.	TRBV5-1	TRBJ2-5	CASSLPGGRRETQYF
.	TRBV7-9	TRBJ1-1	CASSPDRQGSILRAFF
.	TRBV10-3	TRBJ1-1	CAISDPGEAFF
.	TRBV5-1	TRBJ2-5	CASSPGTGGEETQYF
.	TRBV30	TRBJ1-3	CAWSVPTASGNTIYF
.	TRBV5-1	TRBJ2-1	CASSLPSGGRVAYNEQFF
.	TRBV27	TRBJ1-4	CASSFQRGTVNEKLFF
once	TRBV28	TRBJ1-6	CASRRDKVSPLHF
few	TRBV18	TRBJ1-1	CASSETGVNTEAFF
once	TRBV3-1/TRBV3-2	TRBJ2-7	CASSQSTGGGYEQYF
.	TRBV3-1/TRBV3-2	TRBJ1-2	CASSQGGNLGYTF
.	TRBV7-9	TRBJ1-1	CASSARDRGPEAFF
once	TRBV29-1	TRBJ1-1	CSVDGGGAEAFF
few	TRBV27	TRBJ1-2	CASSRTGTNYGYTF
.	TRBV5-1	TRBJ1-6	CASSLILTGGSPLHF
few	TRBV6-5	TRBJ2-7	CATFKRGGYEQYF
.	TRBV6-6	TRBJ1-1	CASSYSGGGTEAFF
.	TRBV28	TRBJ1-5	CASYDNTFGGKSNQPQHF